The 29 T cell receptor beta chains listed next were all sequenced from one sample in a study of blood T cell repertoires in COVID-19. Method: immunoSEQ multiplex PCR; TCRdb's copy keeps in-frame clones and lacks some. The sample consists of some 74,000 clones, 83% of them appearing once. Sequences were obtained from peripheral blood. The receptors were sampled from an elderly man with acute or convalescent COVID-19.

The V call is TRBV4-3, the J call TRBJ2-1, with D unclear. Trimming pared 0 bases from V and 3 bases from J, leaving 9 bases between. Germline V gene sequence: CDR1 LGHNA, CDR2 YSLEER. The CDR3 is 15 amino acids. Here the CDR3 reads CASSQDYAGYNEQFF. DNA for the CDR3: TGCGCCAGCAGCCAAGATTACGCAGGCTACAATGAGCAGTTCTTC.

The sample holds one count of this clone. The chain employs TRBV18 and TRBJ1-5, with 7 bases fitting TRBD1. V lost 3 bases, J lost 5 bases, and 1 base stayed unmatched. Per germline, CDR1 KGHSH and CDR2 LQKENI. This CDR3 contains 13 residues. The CDR3 is CASSPGQYQPQHF. The CDR3 DNA sequence: TGTGCCAGCTCACCGGGACAGTATCAGCCCCAGCATTTT.

CDR3 sequence: CASQRSPGEGYEQYF. CDR3 nucleotide sequence: TGTGCCAGCCAAAGGTCGCCGGGAGAGGGCTACGAGCAGTACTTC. The chain couples TRBV6-5 to TRBJ2-7; TRBD2 might be the D (6 bases). The CDR3 sequence is 15 residues long. Germline CDR1 is MNHEY and CDR2 is SVGAGI. The V and J ends lost 8 bases and 3 bases respectively, with 20 bases between them.

The chain couples TRBV7-2 to TRBJ2-7; 8 bases align to TRBD2. Trimming took 3 bases from V and 2 from J; bases not matched to a gene: 3. The CDR3 runs 14 residues. The germline V gene has CDR1 SGHTA and CDR2 FQGNSA. The CDR3 is CASSFSGITYEQYF. The CDR3, as DNA: TGTGCCAGCAGCTTTAGCGGGATCACCTACGAGCAGTACTTC.

J is TRBJ1-2 and V is TRBV14, with 7 bases lining up with TRBD1. CDR1 and CDR2 from the germline V gene are SGHDN and FVKESK. J gave up 6 bases and V 5 bases, and 18 bases lay outside the gene matches. CDR3 length equals 17 residues. The CDR3 reads CASSIGQVSSIRNGYTF. The CDR3 DNA reads TGTGCCAGCAGCATCGGACAGGTATCCTCAATTCGGAATGGCTACACCTTC.

J is TRBJ2-5 and V is TRBV28; 9 bases are a match to TRBD1. J was trimmed by 5 bases and V by 5 bases; bases with no gene match: 9. Germline V CDR1 and CDR2: MDHEN, SYDVKM. CDR3 length: 15 amino acids. DNA for the CDR3: TGTGCCAGCAGTCTCGCCGGGACAGGGATGGAGACCCAGTACTTC. Residues: CASSLAGTGMETQYF.

This sequence joins TRBV5-1 and TRBJ1-2, with 11 bases matching TRBD1. The CDR3 spans 14 residues. Per germline, CDR1 SGHRS and CDR2 YFSETQ. Losses at the gene ends were 4 bases for V and 8 bases for J; bases not matched to a gene: 7. Here the CDR3 reads CASSVGQGVSGYTF. The CDR3 DNA reads TGCGCCAGCAGCGTGGGACAGGGGGTAAGCGGCTACACCTTC.

In its sample, this clone was seen once. The J gene is TRBJ2-7, the V gene TRBV24-1, with 7 bases that match TRBD1. Germline V gene data show CDR1 as KGHDR and CDR2 as SFDVKD. The CDR3 has 13 residues. Germline trimming cut 9 bases from V and 7 bases from J; bases unmatched to any gene: 11. The CDR3 reads CATEGAHSEEQYF. The CDR3 bases are TGTGCCACCGAGGGGGCCCACTCGGAGGAGCAGTACTTC.

The chain recombines TRBV24-1 with TRBJ1-2; TRBD1 aligns across 7 bases. The length of the CDR3 is 16 residues. Germline V CDR1 and CDR2: KGHDR, SFDVKD. Trimming removed 5 bases from V and 4 bases from J; junction bases left unmatched: 12. The CDR3 reads CATSGPDPGTAYGYTF. The DNA for the CDR3 is TGTGCCACCAGTGGTCCTGACCCCGGGACAGCCTATGGCTACACCTTC.

The rearrangement uses TRBV5-6 and TRBJ1-2; TRBD1 might be the D (6 bases). The germline V and J ends were trimmed by 2 bases and 8 bases, with 16 bases remaining between them. Germline assignment: CDR1 SGHDT and CDR2 YYEEEE. There are 14 residues in the CDR3. CDR3 bases: TGTGCCAGCAGCTTCTCCTCCACTGGGGGCGGCTACACCTTC. As protein: CASSFSSTGGGYTF.

V is TRBV2 and J is TRBJ2-5; D might be TRBD2 (6 bases). CDR1 and CDR2 from the germline V gene are SNHLY and FYNNEI. The CDR3 sequence is 13 residues long. Trimming took 2 bases from V and 3 from J, leaving 7 bases between them. The chain's CDR3 is CASSETGEETQYF. For the CDR3, the DNA is TGTGCCAGCAGTGAAACGGGAGAAGAGACCCAGTACTTC.

Here the CDR3 DNA reads TGTGCCAGTAGCCGGCCTGGAGGCTATACGAAAGAGCAGTACTTC. Its translation: CASSRPGGYTKEQYF. The rearrangement links TRBV19 to TRBJ2-7; maybe TRBD2 (5 bases). CDR3 length: 15 residues. Trimming cost V 6 bases and J 7 bases, with 22 bases left between them. The germline V gene encodes CDR1 LNHDA and CDR2 SQIVND (reference sequence).

The V and J genes are TRBV28 and TRBJ1-2; TRBD1 matches at 8 bases. CDR3 size: 13 residues. J gave up 6 bases and V 6 bases, and 6 bases lay outside the gene matches. Germline V gene sequence: CDR1 MDHEN, CDR2 SYDVKM. Here the CDR3 DNA reads TGTGCCAGCAGCCCGACAGGGGTGGATGGCTACACCTTC. Protein sequence: CASSPTGVDGYTF.

The gene calls are TRBV15 and TRBJ1-1; 8 bases map to TRBD1. The CDR3 sequence is 14 residues long. J gave up 7 bases and V 0 bases, and 4 bases lay outside the gene matches. Germline CDR1 reads LNHNV; CDR2 reads YYDKDF (reference sequence). CDR3 sequence reads: CATSREPDRGEAFF. The CDR3 region has the DNA TGTGCCACCAGCAGAGAACCCGACAGGGGTGAAGCTTTCTTT.

This chain uses TRBV7-9 with TRBJ1-3, with 7 positions matching TRBD1. The CDR3 has 16 amino acids. Germline trimming cut 5 bases from V and 0 bases from J; bases unmatched to any gene: 7. Germline values: CDR1 SEHNR, CDR2 FQNEAQ (reference sequence). CDR3 sequence: CASSSLQGNSGNTIYF. The CDR3 DNA reads as TGTGCCAGCAGCAGTTTACAGGGGAACTCTGGAAACACCATATATTTT.

The rearrangement links TRBV7-9 to TRBJ2-5; TRBD2 matches 9 bases. This CDR3 is 16 amino acids long. Germline CDR1 reads SEHNR; CDR2 reads FQNEAQ (reference sequence). Trimming removed 4 bases from V and 10 bases from J; junction bases left unmatched: 16. The chain's CDR3 is CASSSGVAGAQGGQYF. The CDR3, as DNA: TGTGCCAGCAGCTCTGGGGTAGCGGGGGCCCAAGGTGGCCAGTACTTC.

This rearrangement joins TRBV11-2 to TRBJ2-7; D is unclear. The CDR3 consists of 14 residues. Between the trimmed V and J ends, which lost 1 base and 3 bases, there was a span of 10 bases. CDR1 is SGHAT, CDR2 FQNNGV, per germline. The DNA for the CDR3 is TGTGCCAGCAGCTTAGGTCGCGGTGTCTACGAGCAGTACTTC. Amino acids: CASSLGRGVYEQYF.

The chain recombines TRBV7-6 with TRBJ1-4; tentative D call: TRBD1 (5 bases). V shed 0 bases and J shed 8 bases, with 13 bases lying between them. CDR1 SGHVS and CDR2 FNYEAQ come from the germline V gene. The CDR3 has 15 amino acids. This chain's CDR3 is CASSLAGPGREKLFF. The CDR3 DNA follows: TGTGCCAGCAGCTTAGCGGGGCCAGGGAGGGAAAAACTGTTTTTT.

V and J are TRBV5-5 and TRBJ1-5, with D possibly being TRBD1 (5 bases). Looked up from germline, CDR1 is SGHKS and CDR2 is YYEKEE (reference sequence). The CDR3 is made up of 15 amino acids. Deletions cut 2 bases from V and 0 bases from J, with 9 bases between. This CDR3 is CASSLGHYSNQPQHF. The CDR3 DNA sequence: TGTGCCAGCAGCTTAGGACACTATAGCAATCAGCCCCAGCATTTT.

This chain connects TRBV7-9 to TRBJ2-5; 7 nucleotides align to TRBD1. Trimming removed 1 base from V and 9 bases from J; junction bases left unmatched: 11. The CDR3 consists of 15 residues. Germline V gene lookup returns CDR1 SEHNR and CDR2 FQNEAQ (reference sequence). CDR3 bases: TGTGCCAGCAGCTTAGGACAGGGAACGTGGAGGTCCCAGTACTTC. Translation: CASSLGQGTWRSQYF.

The chain is built from TRBV6-2 or TRBV6-3 and TRBJ2-1; D is undetermined. Germline-derived CDR1 and CDR2 are MNHEY and SVGEGT. The CDR3 runs to 15 residues. Trimming left V 5 bases short and J 0 bases short, with 11 bases between. The CDR3 here is CASSPSFGSYNEQFF. The CDR3 DNA sequence: TGTGCCAGCAGTCCCTCATTCGGCTCCTACAATGAGCAGTTCTTC.

The rearrangement joins TRBV28 to TRBJ1-2, with 7 bases fitting TRBD1. Germline trimming cut 7 bases from V and 3 bases from J; bases unmatched to any gene: 11. Germline V lookup: CDR1 MDHEN, CDR2 SYDVKM. CDR3 size: 15 residues. CDR3 sequence reads: CASNPHQGGDYGYTF. The CDR3 DNA follows: TGTGCCAGCAATCCTCATCAAGGGGGCGACTATGGCTACACCTTC.

The chain links TRBV18 to TRBJ1-1; 9 bases are shared with TRBD1. Germline-derived CDR1 and CDR2 are KGHSH and LQKENI. Unmatched junction bases numbered 14, after V lost 3 bases and J lost 0 bases. The CDR3 has 19 residues. The CDR3 loop is CASSPFSASGQGMNTEAFF. The DNA of the CDR3 is TGTGCCAGCTCACCGTTTTCGGCTTCGGGACAGGGAATGAACACTGAAGCTTTCTTT.

This sequence joins TRBV6-1 and TRBJ1-4; 7 bases line up with TRBD1. This CDR3 has 15 amino acids. The V and J ends lost 2 bases and 4 bases, in that order; junction bases with no gene match: 4. The germline V gene has CDR1 MNHNS and CDR2 SASEGT. The CDR3 sequence is CASSELGTDNEKLFF. In DNA form, the CDR3 reads TGTGCCAGCAGTGAATTGGGGACAGATAATGAAAAACTGTTTTTT.

The chain is built from TRBV28 and TRBJ1-1; a possible D gene is TRBD1 (6 bases). V was trimmed by 6 bases and J by 1 base, leaving 21 bases between them. Germline CDR1 is MDHEN and CDR2 is SYDVKM. This CDR3 has 17 residues. The CDR3: CASRNRDNLRRNTEAFF. The CDR3 bases are TGTGCCAGCAGAAACCGGGACAACCTCCGTAGGAACACTGAAGCTTTCTTT.

V is TRBV19 and J is TRBJ1-2, with TRBD1 matching over 7 bases. J was trimmed by 2 bases and V by 7 bases; bases with no gene match: 10. The CDR3 covers 15 residues. Per the germline V gene, CDR1 is LNHDA and CDR2 is SQIVND (reference sequence). The CDR3 protein is CASTTRDSSNYGYTF. CDR3 DNA: TGTGCCAGTACCACCCGGGACAGCTCAAACTATGGCTACACCTTC.

J is TRBJ2-7 and V is TRBV6-6; 9 bases match TRBD1. This CDR3 spans 14 amino acids. Germline V CDR1 and CDR2: MNHNY, SVGAGI (reference sequence). The trim removed 2 bases at V and 6 bases at J, leaving 5 bases unmatched. CDR3 DNA: TGTGCCAGCAGTTACGACGACAGGGGGGTCGAGCAGTACTTC. Translating it yields CASSYDDRGVEQYF.

Here the CDR3 DNA reads TGTGCCAGCAGTTCCGGGACAAAGACTGAAGCTTTCTTT. Amino acids: CASSSGTKTEAFF. The chain employs TRBV6-2 or TRBV6-3 and TRBJ1-1; TRBD1 might be the D (6 bases). Trimming removed 4 bases at V and 5 bases at J, with 11 bases between. The length of the CDR3 is 13 residues. In germline, CDR1 is MNHEY, CDR2 SVGEGT.

This clone was seen ten or more times. V gene TRBV5-1 combines with J gene TRBJ1-3; TRBD1 aligns across 8 bases. Germline V CDR1 and CDR2: SGHRS, YFSETQ. CDR3 length: 15 residues. Losses at the gene ends were 2 bases for V and 7 bases for J; bases not matched to a gene: 8. Here the CDR3 reads CASSLGQGEWNTIYF. The CDR3 coding sequence is TGCGCCAGCAGCTTAGGACAGGGCGAGTGGAACACCATATATTTT.